Sequencing of this TCR beta chain was carried out in a study of cytomegalovirus exposure and HLA in healthy donors. General study findings and limits: Prediction of most subjects' HLA-A and HLA-B alleles by TCR beta sequences was reportedly accurate. The later analysis indicated that the majority of CMV-associated TCR beta chains appeared HLA-restricted.

Worth noting for this clone: No antigen is known for it.

The PCR employed 60 Vbeta primers together with 13 Jbeta primers. Source study methods: A later analysis counted some 87 million unique TCR beta chains, 10 million to 12 million shared. Libraries were prepared by immunoSEQ multiplex PCR; TCRdb keeps only in-frame clonotypes and omits some of them. The V and J calls and clone size are taken from that table; D and trimming were inferred from the DNA. Found here are about 150,000 clones, around 81% of them singletons; the top ten hold 5.6%. The CDR3 covers 14 residues. Deletions cut 7 bases from V and 2 bases from J, with 14 bases between. From germline, CDR1 is MNHEY and CDR2 SVGAGI.

The receptor was derived from a woman between 35 and 50 years old in good health and CMV-seropositive. The chain joins TRBV6-5 to TRBJ1-1; D gene ambiguous. The sequencing input was PBMCs. The CDR3 DNA is TGTGCCAGCATTGAATCCGGGAGAAACACTGAAGCTTTCTTT. Residues: CASIESGRNTEAFF.